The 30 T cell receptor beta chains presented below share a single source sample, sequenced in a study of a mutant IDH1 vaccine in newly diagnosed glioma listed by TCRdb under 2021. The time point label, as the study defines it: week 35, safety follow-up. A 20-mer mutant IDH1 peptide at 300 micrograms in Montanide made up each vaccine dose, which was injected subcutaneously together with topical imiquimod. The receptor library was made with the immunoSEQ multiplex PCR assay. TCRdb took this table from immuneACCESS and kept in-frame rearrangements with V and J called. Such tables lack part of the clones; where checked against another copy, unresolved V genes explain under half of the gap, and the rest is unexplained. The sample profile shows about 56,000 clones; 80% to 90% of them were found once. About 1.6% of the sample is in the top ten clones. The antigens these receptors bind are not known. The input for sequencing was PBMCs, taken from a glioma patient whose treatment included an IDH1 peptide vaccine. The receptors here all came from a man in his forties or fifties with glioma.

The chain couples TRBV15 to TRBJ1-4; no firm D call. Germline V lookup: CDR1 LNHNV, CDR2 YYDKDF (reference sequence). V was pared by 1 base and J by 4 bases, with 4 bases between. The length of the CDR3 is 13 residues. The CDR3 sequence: CATSRVINEKLFF. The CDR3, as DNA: TGTGCCACCAGCAGAGTGATTAATGAAAAACTGTTTTTT.

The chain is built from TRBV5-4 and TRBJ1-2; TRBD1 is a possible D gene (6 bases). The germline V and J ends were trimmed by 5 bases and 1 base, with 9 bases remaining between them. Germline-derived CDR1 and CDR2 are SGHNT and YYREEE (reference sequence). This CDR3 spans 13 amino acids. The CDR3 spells CASSPDSNYGYTF. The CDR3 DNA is TGTGCCAGCAGTCCGGACAGTAACTATGGCTACACCTTC.

The CDR3 bases are TGTGCCAGCAGCTTAGGTCCAGGAACGAACACTGAAGCTTTCTTT. This gives the protein CASSLGPGTNTEAFF. The V call is TRBV7-2, the J call TRBJ1-1, with D hard to call. This CDR3 spans 15 amino acids. Germline CDR1 and CDR2: SGHTA and FQGNSA. Trimming pared 1 base from V and 1 base from J, leaving 10 bases between. The entire variable domain, with the rest obtained from reference TRBV7-2 and TRBJ1-1, is as follows: GAGVSQSPSNKVTEKGKDVELRCDPISGHTALYWYRQSLGQGLEFLIYFQGNSAPDKSGLPSDRFSAERTGGSVSTLTIQRTQQEDSAVYLCASSLGPGTNTEAFFGQGTRLTVV.

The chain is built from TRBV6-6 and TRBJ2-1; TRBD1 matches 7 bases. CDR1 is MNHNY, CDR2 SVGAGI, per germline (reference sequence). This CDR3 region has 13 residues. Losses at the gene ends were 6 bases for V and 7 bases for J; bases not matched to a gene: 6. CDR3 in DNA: TGTGCCAGCAGACATGGGACAGCTAATGAGCAGTTCTTC. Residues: CASRHGTANEQFF.

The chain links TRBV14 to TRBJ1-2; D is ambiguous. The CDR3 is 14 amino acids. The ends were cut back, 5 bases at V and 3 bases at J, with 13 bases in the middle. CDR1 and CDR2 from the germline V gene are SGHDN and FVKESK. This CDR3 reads CASSLRTSHYGYTF. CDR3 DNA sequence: TGTGCCAGCAGCTTACGGACTTCCCACTATGGCTACACCTTC.

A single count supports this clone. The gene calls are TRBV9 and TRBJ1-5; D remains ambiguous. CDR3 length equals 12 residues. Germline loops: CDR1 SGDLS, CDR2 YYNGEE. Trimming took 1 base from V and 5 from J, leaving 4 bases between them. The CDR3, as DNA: TGTGCCAGCAGCGTAAATGATCAGCCCCAGCATTTT. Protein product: CASSVNDQPQHF.

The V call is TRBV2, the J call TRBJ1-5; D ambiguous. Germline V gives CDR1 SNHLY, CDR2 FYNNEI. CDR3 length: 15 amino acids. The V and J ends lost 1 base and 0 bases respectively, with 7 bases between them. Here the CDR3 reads CASSEEAYSNQPQHF. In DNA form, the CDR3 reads TGTGCCAGCAGTGAAGAGGCTTATAGCAATCAGCCCCAGCATTTT.

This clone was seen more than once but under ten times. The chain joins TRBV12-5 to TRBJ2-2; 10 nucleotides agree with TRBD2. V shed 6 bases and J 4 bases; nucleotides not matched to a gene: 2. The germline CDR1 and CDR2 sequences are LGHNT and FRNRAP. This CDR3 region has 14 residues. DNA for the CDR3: TGTGCTAGTGGAATAGCGGGAGGCACCGGGGAGCTGTTTTTT. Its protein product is CASGIAGGTGELFF.

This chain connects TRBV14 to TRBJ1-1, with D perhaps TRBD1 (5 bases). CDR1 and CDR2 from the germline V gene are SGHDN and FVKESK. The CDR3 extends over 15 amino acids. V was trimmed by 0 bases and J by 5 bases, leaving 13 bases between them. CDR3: CASSQDFAGKTEAFF. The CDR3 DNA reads TGTGCCAGCAGCCAAGATTTTGCAGGGAAGACTGAAGCTTTCTTT.

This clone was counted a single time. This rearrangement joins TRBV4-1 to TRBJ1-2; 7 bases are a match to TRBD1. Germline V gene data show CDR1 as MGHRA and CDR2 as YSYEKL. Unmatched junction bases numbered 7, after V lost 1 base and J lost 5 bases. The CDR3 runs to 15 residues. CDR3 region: CASSQVLGGRYGYTF. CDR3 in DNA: TGCGCCAGCAGCCAAGTCCTAGGGGGCAGATATGGCTACACCTTC.

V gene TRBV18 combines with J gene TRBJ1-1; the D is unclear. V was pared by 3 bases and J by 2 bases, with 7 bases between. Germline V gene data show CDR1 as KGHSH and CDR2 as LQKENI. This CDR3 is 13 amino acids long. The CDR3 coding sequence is TGTGCCAGCTCACCCCTTGACAACACTGAAGCTTTCTTT. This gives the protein CASSPLDNTEAFF. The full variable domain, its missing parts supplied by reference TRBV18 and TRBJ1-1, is NAGVMQNPRHLVRRRGQEARLRCSPMKGHSHVYWYRQLPEEGLKFMVYLQKENIIDESGMPKERFSAEFPKEGPSILRIQQVVRGDSAAYFCASSPLDNTEAFFGQGTRLTVV.

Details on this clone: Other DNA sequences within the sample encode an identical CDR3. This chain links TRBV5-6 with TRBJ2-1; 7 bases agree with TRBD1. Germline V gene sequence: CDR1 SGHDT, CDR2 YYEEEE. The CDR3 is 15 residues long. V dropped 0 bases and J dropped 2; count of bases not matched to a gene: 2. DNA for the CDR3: TGTGCCAGCAGCTTGGGAGGGGGCCCCTACAATGAGCAGTTCTTC. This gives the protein CASSLGGGPYNEQFF.

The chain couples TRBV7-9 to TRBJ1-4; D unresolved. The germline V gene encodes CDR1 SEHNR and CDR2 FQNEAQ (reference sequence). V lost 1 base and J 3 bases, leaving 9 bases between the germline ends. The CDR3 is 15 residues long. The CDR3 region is CASSLGQAPNEKLFF. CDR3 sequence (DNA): TGTGCCAGCAGCTTAGGTCAGGCCCCTAATGAAAAACTGTTTTTT.

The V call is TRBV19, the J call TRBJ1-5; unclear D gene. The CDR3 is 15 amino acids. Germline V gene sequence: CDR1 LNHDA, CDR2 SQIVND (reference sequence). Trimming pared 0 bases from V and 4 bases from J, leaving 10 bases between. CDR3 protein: CASSIERRLNQPQHF. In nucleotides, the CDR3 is TGTGCCAGTAGTATAGAAAGGAGGTTAAATCAGCCCCAGCATTTT. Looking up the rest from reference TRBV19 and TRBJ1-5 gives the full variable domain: DGGITQSPKYLFRKEGQNVTLSCEQNLNHDAMYWYRQDPGQGLRLIYYSQIVNDFQKGDIAEGYSVSREKKESFPLTVTSAQKNPTAFYLCASSIERRLNQPQHFGDGTRLSIL.

The CDR3 DNA follows: TGTGCCAGTAGTATGGGCGGTTCAGGCTCCTACGAGCAGTACTTC. This codes for CASSMGGSGSYEQYF. The chain combines TRBV19 with TRBJ2-7; D remains ambiguous. Trimming took 3 bases from V and 0 from J, leaving 12 bases between them. The germline V gene has CDR1 LNHDA and CDR2 SQIVND (reference sequence). The CDR3 extends over 15 amino acids.

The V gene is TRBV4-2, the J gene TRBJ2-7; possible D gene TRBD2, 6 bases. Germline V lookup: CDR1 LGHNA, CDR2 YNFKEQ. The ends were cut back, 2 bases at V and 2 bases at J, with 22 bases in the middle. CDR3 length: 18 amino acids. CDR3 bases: TGTGCCAGCAGCCAATTTCCAGGTGTTAGCGGAGGGGCCTACGAGCAGTACTTC. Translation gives CASSQFPGVSGGAYEQYF.

The CDR3, as DNA: TGTGCCAGCGGTCCGGGGAGAGGATCCTACGAGCAGTACTTC. It is translated as CASGPGRGSYEQYF. The chain employs TRBV2 and TRBJ2-7; D is perhaps TRBD2 (5 bases). CDR3 length: 14 amino acids. Germline V gives CDR1 SNHLY, CDR2 FYNNEI. V was shortened by 8 bases and J by 1 base, with 15 bases between the two germline ends.

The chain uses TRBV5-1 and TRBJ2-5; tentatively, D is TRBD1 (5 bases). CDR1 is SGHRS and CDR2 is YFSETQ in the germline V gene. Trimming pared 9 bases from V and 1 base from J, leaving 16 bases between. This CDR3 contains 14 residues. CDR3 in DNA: TGCGCCACCTCCGGACAACCGCTCCAAGAGACCCAGTACTTC. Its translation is CATSGQPLQETQYF.

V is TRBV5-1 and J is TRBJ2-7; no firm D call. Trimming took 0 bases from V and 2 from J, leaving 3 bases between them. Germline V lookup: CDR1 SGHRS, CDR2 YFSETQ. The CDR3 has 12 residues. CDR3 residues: CASSLATYEQYF. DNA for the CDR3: TGCGCCAGCAGCTTGGCTACCTACGAGCAGTACTTC.

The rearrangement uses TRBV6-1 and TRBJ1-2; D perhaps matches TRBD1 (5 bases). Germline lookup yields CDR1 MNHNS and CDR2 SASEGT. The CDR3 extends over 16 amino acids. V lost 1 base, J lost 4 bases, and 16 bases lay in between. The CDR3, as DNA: TGTGCCAGCAGTGAAGGGGCCGGCAGGGTCCTCTATGGCTACACCTTC. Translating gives CASSEGAGRVLYGYTF.

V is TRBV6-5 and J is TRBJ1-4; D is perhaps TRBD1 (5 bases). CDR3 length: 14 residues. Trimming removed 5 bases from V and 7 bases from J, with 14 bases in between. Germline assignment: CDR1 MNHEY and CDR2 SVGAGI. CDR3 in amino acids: CASSHGGGGEKLFF. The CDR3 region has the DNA TGTGCCAGCAGTCATGGGGGTGGTGGTGAAAAACTGTTTTTT.

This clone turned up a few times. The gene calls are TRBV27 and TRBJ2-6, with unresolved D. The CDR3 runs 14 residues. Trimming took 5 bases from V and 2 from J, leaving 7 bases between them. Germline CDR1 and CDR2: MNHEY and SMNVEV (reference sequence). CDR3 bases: TGTGCCAGCAGTGTACTTACTGGGGCCAACGTCCTGACTTTC. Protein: CASSVLTGANVLTF. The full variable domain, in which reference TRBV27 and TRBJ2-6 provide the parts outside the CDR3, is EAQVTQNPRYLITVTGKKLTVTCSQNMNHEYMSWYRQDPGLGLRQIYYSMNVEVTDKGDVPEGYKVSRKEKRNFPLILESPSPNQTSLYFCASSVLTGANVLTFGAGSRLTVL.

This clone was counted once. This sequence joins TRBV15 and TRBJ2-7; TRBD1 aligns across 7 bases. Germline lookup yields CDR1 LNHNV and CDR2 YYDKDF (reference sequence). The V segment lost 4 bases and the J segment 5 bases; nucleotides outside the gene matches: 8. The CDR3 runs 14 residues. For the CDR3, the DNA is TGTGCCACCAGCAAAGGAGACAGGGTCAACGAGCAGTACTTC. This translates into CATSKGDRVNEQYF.

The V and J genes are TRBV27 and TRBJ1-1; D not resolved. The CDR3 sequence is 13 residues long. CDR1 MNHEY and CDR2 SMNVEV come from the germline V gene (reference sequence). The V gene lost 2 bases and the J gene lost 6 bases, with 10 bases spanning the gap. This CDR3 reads CASSLMGSAEAFF. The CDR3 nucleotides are TGTGCCAGCAGTTTAATGGGTTCGGCTGAAGCTTTCTTT.

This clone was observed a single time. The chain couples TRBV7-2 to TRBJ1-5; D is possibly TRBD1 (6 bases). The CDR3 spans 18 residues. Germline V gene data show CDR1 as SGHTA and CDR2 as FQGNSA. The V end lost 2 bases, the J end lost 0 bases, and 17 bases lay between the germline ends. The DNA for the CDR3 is TGTGCCAGCAGCTTACCCCGGTGGGGGGCCGTTAGCAATCAGCCCCAGCATTTT. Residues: CASSLPRWGAVSNQPQHF.

The CDR3 DNA reads TGCGCCAGCAGCTTGGCCGCCAGCCCCGGGACTAGCGGGAGTGGAAATGAGCAGTTCTTC. It codes for CASSLAASPGTSGSGNEQFF. The chain combines TRBV5-1 with TRBJ2-1; 14 nucleotides match TRBD2. The germline V gene has CDR1 SGHRS and CDR2 YFSETQ. V was clipped by 0 bases and J by 7 bases; unmatched bases: 15. This CDR3 comprises 20 residues.

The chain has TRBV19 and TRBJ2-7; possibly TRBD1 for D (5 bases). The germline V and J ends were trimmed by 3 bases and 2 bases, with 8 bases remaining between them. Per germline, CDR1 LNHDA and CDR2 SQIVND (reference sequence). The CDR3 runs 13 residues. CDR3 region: CASSMDIAYEQYF. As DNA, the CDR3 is TGTGCCAGTAGTATGGACATCGCCTACGAGCAGTACTTC.

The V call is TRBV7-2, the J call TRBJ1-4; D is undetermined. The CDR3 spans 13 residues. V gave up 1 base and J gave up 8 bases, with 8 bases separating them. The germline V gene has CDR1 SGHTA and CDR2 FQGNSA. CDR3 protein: CASSLGGWEKLFF. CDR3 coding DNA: TGTGCCAGCAGCTTAGGGGGTTGGGAAAAACTGTTTTTT.

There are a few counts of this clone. CDR3 nucleotide sequence: TGTGCCAGCTCACCACAGGGCTGGGGGGCCAACGTCCTGACTTTC. It specifies CASSPQGWGANVLTF. This chain connects TRBV18 to TRBJ2-6; D not certain. This CDR3 comprises 15 residues. Looked up from germline, CDR1 is KGHSH and CDR2 is LQKENI. Between the trimmed V and J ends, which lost 1 base and 4 bases, there was a span of 8 bases.

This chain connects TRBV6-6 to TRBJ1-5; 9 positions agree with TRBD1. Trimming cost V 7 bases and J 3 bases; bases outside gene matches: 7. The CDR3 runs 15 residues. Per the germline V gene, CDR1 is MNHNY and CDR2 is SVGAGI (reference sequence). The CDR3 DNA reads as TGTGCCAGCACCGACGGACAGGGGTACAATCAGCCCCAGCATTTT. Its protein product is CASTDGQGYNQPQHF.